A single sample gave rise to the 9 T cell receptor beta chains below, sequenced in a study of CD8 T cells in ankylosing spondylitis. Study outcomes and limitations: A TCR beta motif of several highly homologous variants seemed to mark ankylosing spondylitis blood.

TCRdb called the 5' RACE reads again in MiXCR, with one record for every CDR3 protein. The sample holds fewer than 750,000 distinct CDR3 sequences; 15% to 20% are singletons and the top ten take over 15%. The antigens these receptors bind are not known. Specimen: blood, either unsorted or a sorted T cell fraction (not recorded which). The receptors were sampled from a male donor with ankylosing spondylitis.

The sample holds a few counts of this clonotype. This chain joins TRBV29-1 and TRBJ2-7; D is possibly TRBD1 (5 bases). The CDR3 runs to 12 residues. Looked up from germline, CDR1 is SQVTM and CDR2 is ANQGSEA. V was clipped by 5 bases and J by 7 bases, with 15 bases between them. The CDR3 spells CSVRNGAQEQYF. The CDR3 DNA reads as TGCAGCGTTCGAAATGGGGCCCAAGAGCAGTACTTC.

The chain couples TRBV4-3 to TRBJ2-6; D remains unclear. V shed 0 bases and J shed 1 base, with 4 bases lying between them. The CDR3 spans 15 residues. CDR1 is LGHNA and CDR2 is YSLEER in the germline V gene. CDR3 sequence reads: CASSQDPSGANVLTF. The CDR3 bases are TGCGCCAGCAGCCAAGACCCGTCTGGGGCCAACGTCCTGACTTTC.

This clonotype was seen more than once but under ten times. The genes are TRBV12-3 or TRBV12-4 and TRBJ1-5, with unresolved D. This CDR3 is 14 amino acids long. The V gene lost 4 bases and the J gene lost 5 bases, with 12 bases spanning the gap. The CDR3 region is CASSSQWGYQPQHF. CDR3 sequence (DNA): TGTGCCAGCAGTTCCCAGTGGGGTTATCAGCCCCAGCATTTT.

This clonotype was recorded at least ten times. This rearrangement joins TRBV12-3 or TRBV12-4 to TRBJ2-1; 9 nucleotides agree with TRBD2. The junction had 1 base not matched to a gene; V was cut back by 3 bases and J by 4 bases. The CDR3 totals 14 residues. As DNA, the CDR3 is TGTGCCAGCAGTTTTAGCGGGGGTTACAATGAGCAGTTCTTC. Translated: CASSFSGGYNEQFF.

This clonotype has more than one count but fewer than ten. The chain couples TRBV20-1 to TRBJ2-7; D may be TRBD2 (6 bases). The CDR3 sequence is 13 residues long. Germline CDR1 and CDR2: DFQATT and SNEGSKA (reference sequence). Between the trimmed V and J ends, which lost 7 bases and 0 bases, there was a span of 13 bases. Written as DNA, the CDR3 is TGCAGTGTTTTGGGACTTCTCTCCTACGAGCAGTACTTC. This codes for CSVLGLLSYEQYF.

This chain connects TRBV4-2 to TRBJ2-7, with 8 bases lining up with TRBD2. The germline gives CDR1 LGHNA, CDR2 YNFKEQ. The CDR3 runs to 14 residues. V lost 3 bases and J lost 3; bases outside the gene matches: 4. CDR3 nucleotides: TGTGCCAGCAGCCAGGAGACTAGCGTCTACGAGCAGTACTTC. Translating it yields CASSQETSVYEQYF.

A few counts support this clonotype. This sequence joins TRBV20-1 and TRBJ1-1; D perhaps matches TRBD1 (5 bases). The CDR3 is made up of 12 amino acids. The V gene lost 1 base and the J gene lost 5 bases, with 8 bases spanning the gap. CDR1 and CDR2 (germline): DFQATT, SNEGSKA (reference sequence). The CDR3 coding sequence is TGCAGTGCTAGAGCAGGGAGGACTGAAGCTTTCTTT. Its translation is CSARAGRTEAFF.

CDR3 nucleotides: TGTGCCAGCTCGACCTACCACAATGAGCAGTTCTTC. This codes for CASSTYHNEQFF. This chain links TRBV7-8 with TRBJ2-1; D not certain. This CDR3 contains 12 residues. CDR1 and CDR2 (germline): SGHVS, FQNEAQ. Trimming took 8 bases from V and 5 from J, leaving 10 bases between them.

The chain recombines TRBV28 with TRBJ1-2; D ambiguous. Trimming shortened V by 2 bases and J by 4 bases, and 11 bases separated the two germline ends. The CDR3 loop spans 14 amino acids. The germline V gene has CDR1 MDHEN and CDR2 SYDVKM. CDR3 sequence reads: CASSLPEFVYGYTF. For the CDR3, the DNA is TGTGCCAGCAGTTTACCAGAATTCGTCTATGGCTACACCTTC.